One sample yielded the 21 T cell receptor beta chains listed below, sequenced in a study of shared clonotypes between healthy human individuals. Data came from immunoSEQ multiplex PCR; TCRdb stores just in-frame clones and leaves some out. The sample lists some 490,000 clones; about 72% were seen once. Specimen: PBMCs. The receptors originated from a woman in her forties in good health. Some clones in this sample may be carry-over from other donors' samples.

This chain connects TRBV7-3 to TRBJ1-2, with no clear D. Germline loops: CDR1 SGHTA, CDR2 FQGTGA. The V gene lost 5 bases and the J gene lost 8 bases, with 12 bases spanning the gap. The CDR3 sequence is 12 residues long. CDR3 in DNA: TGTGCCAGCAGCCTACGGGGAGGCGGCTACACCTTC. Protein sequence: CASSLRGGGYTF. Together with reference TRBV7-3 and TRBJ1-2, the CDR3 gives the full variable domain: GAGVSQTPSNKVTEKGKYVELRCDPISGHTALYWYRQSLGQGPEFLIYFQGTGAADDSGLPNDRFFAVRPEGSVSTLKIQRTERGDSAVYLCASSLRGGGYTFGSGTRLTVV.

This rearrangement joins TRBV5-1 to TRBJ2-5, with 10 bases matching TRBD2. Germline trimming cut 0 bases from V and 3 bases from J; bases unmatched to any gene: 5. The CDR3 runs 16 residues. Germline CDR1 and CDR2: SGHRS and YFSETQ. DNA of the CDR3: TGCGCCAGCAGCTTGGCCCCAGCGGGAGGGGAAGAGACCCAGTACTTC. Protein: CASSLAPAGGEETQYF.

Points on this clone: This sample also contains other DNA sequences that code for the same CDR3. This chain connects TRBV28 to TRBJ1-4; 8 nucleotides align to TRBD1. The CDR3 has 15 amino acids. The germline V gene has CDR1 MDHEN and CDR2 SYDVKM. J gave up 3 bases and V 4 bases, and 4 bases lay outside the gene matches. Written as DNA, the CDR3 is TGTGCCAGCAGTTCCCCGACAGGGGCTAATGAAAAACTGTTTTTT. It translates to CASSSPTGANEKLFF.

V usage is TRBV19 and J usage is TRBJ1-1, with 7 bases identical to TRBD1. CDR3 length equals 14 residues. Germline V gene lookup returns CDR1 LNHDA and CDR2 SQIVND (reference sequence). J was trimmed by 1 base and V by 9 bases; bases with no gene match: 8. Here the CDR3 DNA reads TGTGCCAGCCAAAACGACAGGGCGAACACTGAAGCTTTCTTT. It translates to CASQNDRANTEAFF. Full variable domain (rest looked up from reference TRBV19 and TRBJ1-1): DGGITQSPKYLFRKEGQNVTLSCEQNLNHDAMYWYRQDPGQGLRLIYYSQIVNDFQKGDIAEGYSVSREKKESFPLTVTSAQKNPTAFYLCASQNDRANTEAFFGQGTRLTVV.

The genes are TRBV2 and TRBJ2-2; D is unresolved. V was shortened by 1 base and J by 7 bases, with 10 bases between the two germline ends. Germline CDR1 SNHLY, CDR2 FYNNEI. The CDR3 consists of 14 residues. CDR3 sequence (DNA): TGTGCCAGCAGTGAAGTCCCTACTGACGGGGAGCTGTTTTTT. Amino acids: CASSEVPTDGELFF.

The chain combines TRBV29-1 with TRBJ1-5; D gene uncertain. The CDR3 totals 13 residues. V dropped 5 bases and J dropped 0 bases, with 8 bases sitting between them. The germline gives CDR1 SQVTM, CDR2 ANQGSEA. The CDR3 nucleotides read TGCAGCGTTACCGACGATAGCAATCAGCCCCAGCATTTT. Its protein product is CSVTDDSNQPQHF.

The chain links TRBV2 to TRBJ2-5, with D perhaps matching TRBD2 (6 bases). Germline assignment: CDR1 SNHLY and CDR2 FYNNEI. This CDR3 is 13 amino acids long. V shed 5 bases and J shed 3 bases, with 10 bases lying between them. The CDR3 bases are TGTGCCAGCAGTCGGGAGTCTGAAGAGACCCAGTACTTC. Its translation is CASSRESEETQYF.

This clone came up a few times. V gene TRBV6-6 combines with J gene TRBJ1-4; the match to TRBD1 covers 9 bases. J lost 11 bases, V lost 5 bases, and 12 bases had no gene match. The CDR3 totals 15 residues. CDR1 and CDR2 from the germline V gene are MNHNY and SVGAGI (reference sequence). The CDR3 is CASSPGTGLGGKLFF. In DNA, the CDR3 is TGTGCCAGCAGTCCCGGGACAGGGCTGGGAGGGAAACTGTTTTTT.

The chain employs TRBV7-2 and TRBJ2-5; TRBD2 matches at 8 bases. The assigned J gene may be wrong: the sequence end matches TRBJ2-7 better. There are 16 residues in the CDR3. Germline values: CDR1 SGHTA, CDR2 FQGNSA. Here the CDR3 DNA reads TGTGCCAGCAGCCCCCGGGGGGGCGGGAGGACCTACGAGCAGTACTTC. This encodes CASSPRGGGRTYEQYF.

The rearrangement joins TRBV7-9 to TRBJ2-2; TRBD1 aligns across 10 bases. CDR3 size: 18 residues. Trimming took 1 base from V and 2 from J; bases not matched to a gene: 7. Germline loops: CDR1 SEHNR, CDR2 FQNEAQ (reference sequence). Here the CDR3 DNA reads TGTGCCAGCAGCTTAGTCCCCTGGACAGGGGGAAACACCGGGGAGCTGTTTTTT. Amino acid sequence: CASSLVPWTGGNTGELFF.

V and J are TRBV5-6 and TRBJ2-1; 11 bases map to TRBD2. The CDR3 loop spans 14 amino acids. Germline CDR1 is SGHDT and CDR2 is YYEEEE. Unmatched junction bases numbered 6, after V lost 4 bases and J lost 9 bases. The DNA for the CDR3 is TGTGCCAGCAGCCAAGAACTAGCGGGAGCTGAGCAGTTCTTC. The encoded protein is CASSQELAGAEQFF.

This clone came up a few times. The chain is built from TRBV11-2 and TRBJ2-7, with D perhaps TRBD2 (6 bases). This CDR3 has 15 residues. The V gene lost 5 bases and the J gene lost 6 bases, with 20 bases spanning the gap. Germline CDR1 is SGHAT and CDR2 is FQNNGV. In DNA, the CDR3 is TGTGCCAGCAGCCATTTTCTAGCGAACCCCTTCGAGCAGTACTTC. As protein: CASSHFLANPFEQYF.

The chain has TRBV2 and TRBJ1-2; no reliable D call. V lost 8 bases and J lost 4, with 14 bases in between. This CDR3 spans 13 amino acids. Germline values: CDR1 SNHLY, CDR2 FYNNEI. CDR3 bases: TGTGCCAGCTCCAAACAAGGAACCTATGGCTACACCTTC. This encodes CASSKQGTYGYTF.

The chain recombines TRBV5-1 with TRBJ2-2, with TRBD2 identical over 12 bases. This CDR3 is built from 16 residues. Losses at the gene ends were 3 bases for V and 4 bases for J; bases not matched to a gene: 4. Germline CDR1 is SGHRS and CDR2 is YFSETQ. CDR3 nucleotides: TGCGCCAGCAGCTCTCTAGCGGGAGGGAGCACCGGGGAGCTGTTTTTT. Translated: CASSSLAGGSTGELFF.

The chain combines TRBV7-9 with TRBJ2-7, with D maybe TRBD2 (6 bases). V was shortened by 3 bases and J by 0 bases, with 12 bases between the two germline ends. There are 15 residues in the CDR3. CDR1 is SEHNR and CDR2 is FQNEAQ in the germline V gene (reference sequence). The chain's CDR3 is CASSFSGASSYEQYF. The CDR3 DNA reads as TGTGCCAGCAGCTTTTCGGGAGCTAGCTCCTACGAGCAGTACTTC.

The chain employs TRBV19 and TRBJ1-2; D uncertain. The CDR3 sequence is 11 residues long. The V gene lost 11 bases and the J gene lost 0 bases, with 7 bases spanning the gap. In germline, CDR1 is LNHDA, CDR2 SQIVND (reference sequence). CDR3 loop: CAGGTNYGYTF. The CDR3 nucleotides are TGTGCCGGCGGGACTAACTATGGCTACACCTTC.

The V and J genes are TRBV14 and TRBJ1-5, with 8 nucleotides matching TRBD1. The CDR3 length is 17 residues. J gave up 4 bases and V 2 bases, and 10 bases lay outside the gene matches. Germline assignment: CDR1 SGHDN and CDR2 FVKESK. CDR3 in amino acids: CASSQILSTGENQPQHF. The CDR3 region has the DNA TGTGCCAGCAGCCAAATCCTATCGACAGGGGAGAATCAGCCCCAGCATTTT.

This clone occurred a few times. The chain combines TRBV9 with TRBJ1-5; a weak D match, TRBD1 (6 bases). From germline, CDR1 is SGDLS and CDR2 YYNGEE. Trimming took off 4 bases at V and 4 bases at J, with 15 bases between the two ends. This CDR3 has 15 residues. The CDR3 here is CASSRGGAPNQPQHF. DNA of the CDR3: TGTGCCAGCAGCAGGGGGGGAGCCCCAAATCAGCCCCAGCATTTT.

This chain connects TRBV19 to TRBJ2-2; 7 bases match TRBD2. V gave up 4 bases and J gave up 2 bases; unmatched junction bases: 4. This CDR3 contains 15 residues. Germline V gives CDR1 LNHDA, CDR2 SQIVND (reference sequence). This CDR3 reads CASSKTSFNTGELFF. The CDR3 nucleotides read TGTGCCAGTAGTAAGACTAGCTTTAACACCGGGGAGCTGTTTTTT.

The chain employs TRBV7-2 and TRBJ2-3; D not resolved. Germline V gives CDR1 SGHTA, CDR2 FQGNSA. Trimming pared 6 bases from V and 4 bases from J, leaving 11 bases between. The CDR3 is 13 residues long. The CDR3 loop reads CASSLIASDTQYF. CDR3 DNA: TGTGCCAGCAGTCTTATCGCATCAGATACGCAGTATTTT.

The DNA for the CDR3 is TGTGCCAGCAGCGAACCCTTAACTAGCGGAACTAGCACAGATACGCAGTATTTT. This translates into CASSEPLTSGTSTDTQYF. J is TRBJ2-3 and V is TRBV9, with 8 bases fitting TRBD2. The trim removed 3 bases at V and 0 bases at J, leaving 12 bases unmatched. This CDR3 has 18 residues. Germline CDR1 and CDR2: SGDLS and YYNGEE.